This T cell receptor (beta chain) emerged from a study of shared clonotypes between healthy human individuals. The input for sorted-subset replicate PCRs was 150 to 200 ng DNA, about 29,000 T cell genomes. Using immunoSEQ multiplex PCR, the repertoire was profiled, and TCRdb retains in-frame clones only, with some absent. Among some 500,000 clones listed, 90% to 96% were seen once. The CDR3 is 19 amino acids. V lost 0 bases to trimming and J lost 2 bases, with 23 bases between them. Per the germline V gene, CDR1 is LGHNT and CDR2 is FRNRAP. This clonotype was obtained from a young woman in good health. The sequenced sample consisted of naive CD4+ T cells sorted from blood. Subset in this sample: CD45RA+ positively selected. The V call is TRBV12-5, the J call TRBJ2-7; D gene ambiguous. The CDR3 region has the DNA TGTGCTAGTGGTTTGGTATCATCGACGTTTGGAGATACTCCCTACGAGCAGTACTTC. Translating gives CASGLVSSTFGDTPYEQYF.